What follows are 11 T cell receptor beta chains derived from one specimen sequenced in a study of OX40 agonist ivuxolimab in advanced cancers. The repertoire was sequenced with immunoSEQ multiplex PCR; TCRdb's copy has only in-frame clones and lacks some. In the table there are about 84,000 clones, roughly nine tenths of which are singletons. The sample was CD4+ or CD8+ T cells sorted from blood, taken in a trial of the OX40 agonist ivuxolimab. The receptors derive from an adult with an advanced solid tumor such as melanoma, head and neck, liver or kidney cancer.

The chain carries TRBV2 and TRBJ1-2; D is ambiguous. V shed 2 bases and J shed 2 bases, with 9 bases lying between them. CDR3 length equals 14 residues. The V gene's germline CDR1 is SNHLY and CDR2 FYNNEI. CDR3 coding DNA: TGTGCCAGCAGTGAATACAGATTAAACTATGGCTACACCTTC. The encoded protein is CASSEYRLNYGYTF.

The chain couples TRBV9 to TRBJ2-5; 10 bases align to TRBD1. Germline loops: CDR1 SGDLS, CDR2 YYNGEE. This CDR3 spans 16 amino acids. V dropped 3 bases and J dropped 6; count of bases not matched to a gene: 11. The CDR3 DNA is TGTGCCAGCAGCGAGGGGGGGACAGGGGATTCAAAGACCCAGTACTTC. Translation gives CASSEGGTGDSKTQYF. The whole variable domain, remainder taken from reference TRBV9 and TRBJ2-5, is DSGVTQTPKHLITATGQRVTLRCSPRSGDLSVYWYQQSLDQGLQFLIQYYNGEERAKGNILERFSAQQFPDLHSELNLSSLELGDSALYFCASSEGGTGDSKTQYFGPGTRLLVL.

This clone occurred once. The rearrangement joins TRBV11-1 to TRBJ2-3; 9 bases map to TRBD2. With 5 bases clipped from V and 4 bases from J, the junction kept 10 bases outside the gene matches. The length of the CDR3 is 16 residues. CDR1 is SGHAT and CDR2 is FQDESV in the germline V gene (reference sequence). This CDR3 is CASSGRIAGVSDTQYF. The CDR3 DNA reads as TGTGCCAGCAGCGGAAGGATAGCGGGGGTCTCAGATACGCAGTATTTT. Drawing the rest from reference TRBV11-1 and TRBJ2-3, the complete variable domain is EAEVAQSPRYKITEKSQAVAFWCDPISGHATLYWYRQILGQGPELLVQFQDESVVDDSQLPKDRFSAERLKGVDSTLKIQPAELGDSAMYLCASSGRIAGVSDTQYFGPGTRLTVL.

This sequence joins TRBV6-4 and TRBJ1-1, with a possible D match to TRBD1 (5 bases). Trimming stripped 4 bases from V and 2 bases from J, with 11 bases between. The CDR3 has 14 residues. In germline, CDR1 is MRHNA, CDR2 SNTAGT. Written as DNA, the CDR3 is TGTGCCAGCAGTGTGGGGGTGGGCAACACTGAAGCTTTCTTT. Translated: CASSVGVGNTEAFF.

This chain connects TRBV10-2 to TRBJ1-2; TRBD1 matches 7 bases. Trimming removed 4 bases from V and 4 bases from J; junction bases left unmatched: 12. This CDR3 has 16 residues. Germline V gene sequence: CDR1 WSHSY, CDR2 SAAADI. CDR3 sequence (DNA): TGCGCCAGCAGTGCCACAGGGGCCCCCTCCCCCTATGGCTACACCTTC. Encoded protein: CASSATGAPSPYGYTF.

The V gene is TRBV9, the J gene TRBJ2-1; 9 nucleotides align to TRBD2. The CDR3 sequence is 15 residues long. Per germline, CDR1 SGDLS and CDR2 YYNGEE. After removal of 4 bases from V and 2 bases from J, the junction contained 4 bases not matched to a gene. CDR3 protein: CASSLAGDAYNEQFF. In DNA, the CDR3 is TGTGCCAGCAGCTTAGCGGGAGACGCCTACAATGAGCAGTTCTTC.

J is TRBJ1-5 and V is TRBV19; D is uncertain. Per germline, CDR1 LNHDA and CDR2 SQIVND (reference sequence). V gave up 4 bases and J gave up 3 bases, with 22 bases separating them. This CDR3 has 18 amino acids. The CDR3 spells CASSKYPKLGLYNQPQHF. In DNA form, the CDR3 reads TGTGCCAGTAGTAAGTATCCGAAGCTAGGACTCTACAATCAGCCCCAGCATTTT. Combining the CDR3 with reference TRBV19 and TRBJ1-5 gives the whole variable domain DGGITQSPKYLFRKEGQNVTLSCEQNLNHDAMYWYRQDPGQGLRLIYYSQIVNDFQKGDIAEGYSVSREKKESFPLTVTSAQKNPTAFYLCASSKYPKLGLYNQPQHFGDGTRLSIL.

The chain joins TRBV10-3 to TRBJ2-1; D perhaps matches TRBD1 (8 bases). The CDR3 runs to 19 residues. V was clipped by 1 base and J by 7 bases, with 26 bases between them. The V gene's germline CDR1 is ENHRY and CDR2 SYGVKD. Written as DNA, the CDR3 is TGTGCCATCAGTGAGTGGAAGGCCCTACAGGGGGAGGGAGGGAATGAGCAGTTCTTC. Residues: CAISEWKALQGEGGNEQFF.

This chain uses TRBV5-6 with TRBJ2-6; D gene unclear. Between the trimmed V and J ends, which lost 4 bases and 0 bases, there was a span of 11 bases. The CDR3 is 16 residues long. The germline V gene has CDR1 SGHDT and CDR2 YYEEEE. CDR3 sequence (DNA): TGTGCCAGCAGCCGTCCCCCCGTCTCTGGGGCCAACGTCCTGACTTTC. Its protein product is CASSRPPVSGANVLTF.

Only a few counts were recorded for this clone. The V call is TRBV11-1, the J call TRBJ1-5; D is uncertain. The germline V gene encodes CDR1 SGHAT and CDR2 FQDESV (reference sequence). CDR3 length: 13 residues. V was trimmed by 2 bases and J by 1 base, leaving 3 bases between them. The CDR3 nucleotides read TGTGCCAGCAGCTTAAACAGCAATCAGCCCCAGCATTTT. It encodes CASSLNSNQPQHF.

The chain has TRBV4-2 and TRBJ1-4; 7 nucleotides agree with TRBD1. Germline V gene sequence: CDR1 LGHNA, CDR2 YNFKEQ. This CDR3 comprises 15 residues. After removal of 4 bases from V and 8 bases from J, the junction contained 10 bases not matched to a gene. The CDR3 sequence is CASSLDRWQTEKLFF. CDR3 nucleotide sequence: TGTGCCAGCAGCCTGGACAGGTGGCAAACGGAAAAACTGTTTTTT.